One and the same sample provided the 32 T cell receptor beta chains below, sequenced in a study of shared clonotypes between healthy human individuals. Repertoires were generated with immunoSEQ multiplex PCR, while TCRdb's copy carries only in-frame clones and drops some. The data hold over 400,000 clones, with roughly 80% observed a single time. Specimen: PBMCs. The receptors shown here come from a woman between 40 and 55 years old in good health. Some clones in this sample may be carry-over from other donors' samples.

This clone was observed many times. The chain combines TRBV28 with TRBJ2-7, with D possibly being TRBD1 or TRBD2 (5 bases each). CDR1 is MDHEN and CDR2 is SYDVKM in the germline V gene. The CDR3 is 15 residues long. The germline V and J ends were trimmed by 3 bases and 7 bases, with 19 bases remaining between them. The CDR3 reads CASSFIGRASGEQYF. Here the CDR3 DNA reads TGTGCCAGCAGTTTTATCGGCAGGGCTTCGGGGGAGCAGTACTTC.

This chain joins TRBV7-9 and TRBJ1-4; perhaps TRBD1 as D (6 bases). The CDR3 has 15 amino acids. Trimming stripped 5 bases from V and 8 bases from J, with 18 bases between. Germline values: CDR1 SEHNR, CDR2 FQNEAQ (reference sequence). CDR3 protein: CASSEPRGGGEKLFF. CDR3 coding DNA: TGTGCCAGCAGCGAACCACGGGGCGGGGGCGAAAAACTGTTTTTT.

This chain links TRBV11-2 with TRBJ2-7, with D possibly being TRBD1 (6 bases). Germline values: CDR1 SGHAT, CDR2 FQNNGV. The CDR3 has 11 amino acids. CDR3 sequence: CDGTQSYEQYF. The CDR3 DNA reads as TGTGATGGGACACAATCTTACGAGCAGTACTTC.

The rearrangement uses TRBV2 and TRBJ2-2, with TRBD2 matching over 8 bases. Germline-derived CDR1 and CDR2 are SNHLY and FYNNEI. Trimming took 4 bases from V and 1 from J; bases not matched to a gene: 5. The CDR3 length is 16 residues. The CDR3 region has the DNA TGTGCCAGCAGTGGTCTCGCGGGAGGGAACACCGGGGAGCTGTTTTTT. As protein: CASSGLAGGNTGELFF.

Details on this clone: Additional DNA sequences in this sample encode the identical CDR3. The V call is TRBV28, the J call TRBJ2-2; D remains unclear. Germline CDR1 is MDHEN and CDR2 is SYDVKM. This CDR3 is built from 13 residues. Trimming removed 3 bases at V and 1 base at J, with 3 bases between. CDR3 DNA: TGTGCCAGCAGTTTGTGGAACACCGGGGAGCTGTTTTTT. Translation gives CASSLWNTGELFF.

The chain is built from TRBV7-2 and TRBJ2-4; no clear D gene. The CDR3 runs 15 residues. The V and J ends lost 4 bases and 1 base respectively, with 11 bases between them. Per germline, CDR1 SGHTA and CDR2 FQGNSA. CDR3 in DNA: TGTGCCAGCAGCTCCAGGTCTTATGCCAAAAACATTCAGTACTTC. This translates into CASSSRSYAKNIQYF.

This sequence joins TRBV10-3 and TRBJ2-6, with 8 bases matching TRBD1. This CDR3 is 14 amino acids long. Looked up from germline, CDR1 is ENHRY and CDR2 is SYGVKD. The V segment lost 10 bases and the J segment 2 bases; nucleotides outside the gene matches: 4. The CDR3 is CATDRGTGANVLTF. The DNA of the CDR3 is TGTGCCACTGACAGGGGAACTGGGGCCAACGTCCTGACTTTC.

The J gene is TRBJ1-1, the V gene TRBV13, with 11 bases fitting TRBD1. The CDR3 runs 16 residues. CDR1 PRHDT and CDR2 FYEKMQ come from the germline V gene (reference sequence). The J segment lost 2 bases and the V segment lost 5 bases, leaving 7 bases of the junction unmatched. CDR3 sequence: CASSVRDRGGNTEAFF. CDR3 sequence (DNA): TGTGCCAGCAGCGTCCGGGACAGGGGGGGAAACACTGAAGCTTTCTTT.

The chain carries TRBV7-9 and TRBJ2-2; 10 bases match TRBD2. V was clipped by 6 bases and J by 7 bases; unmatched bases: 5. Germline V gene data show CDR1 as SEHNR and CDR2 as FQNEAQ (reference sequence). CDR3 length equals 14 residues. As DNA, the CDR3 is TGTGCCAGCAGGTCCGGGACTAGCGTCGGGGAGCTGTTTTTT. It yields the protein CASRSGTSVGELFF.

This clone was counted a few times. This chain links TRBV2 with TRBJ2-3; the D is unclear. The germline gives CDR1 SNHLY, CDR2 FYNNEI. Trimming shortened V by 3 bases and J by 8 bases, and 6 bases separated the two germline ends. The CDR3 is 11 amino acids. Here the CDR3 DNA reads TGTGCCAGCAGTGAGGAGTTTACGCAGTATTTT. The encoded protein is CASSEEFTQYF. Complete variable domain (other parts from reference TRBV2 and TRBJ2-3): EPEVTQTPSHQVTQMGQEVILRCVPISNHLYFYWYRQILGQKVEFLVSFYNNEISEKSEIFDDQFSVERPDGSNFTLKIRSTKLEDSAMYFCASSEEFTQYFGPGTRLTVL.

V is TRBV28 and J is TRBJ2-4, with D perhaps matching TRBD2 (7 bases). Germline assignment: CDR1 MDHEN and CDR2 SYDVKM. This CDR3 contains 14 residues. V was pared by 3 bases and J by 9 bases, with 15 bases between. In nucleotides, the CDR3 is TGTGCCAGCAGTTTTCGGGGGGCGCTGGTCATTCAGTACTTC. Protein: CASSFRGALVIQYF. Filled out from reference TRBV28 and TRBJ2-4, the complete variable domain reads DVKVTQSSRYLVKRTGEKVFLECVQDMDHENMFWYRQDPGLGLRLIYFSYDVKMKEKGDIPEGYSVSREKKERFSLILESASTNQTSMYLCASSFRGALVIQYFGAGTRLSVL.

CDR3 bases: TGTGCCTGGAGTGTAGGGGGCGTAAAAGAGACCCAGTACTTC. Its translation is CAWSVGGVKETQYF. The V and J genes are TRBV30 and TRBJ2-5; 7 bases match TRBD1. The CDR3 runs 14 residues. V shed 0 bases and J 3 bases; nucleotides not matched to a gene: 4. Looked up from germline, CDR1 is GTSNPN and CDR2 is SVGIG (reference sequence).

This sequence joins TRBV10-3 and TRBJ2-3; TRBD1 matches at 7 bases. In germline, CDR1 is ENHRY, CDR2 SYGVKD. With 6 bases clipped from V and 0 bases from J, the junction kept 3 bases outside the gene matches. There are 14 residues in the CDR3. The CDR3: CAISPTGSTDTQYF. CDR3 in DNA: TGTGCCATCAGCCCGACAGGGAGCACAGATACGCAGTATTTT.

CDR3 sequence: CASSLGVSGRVETQYF. CDR3 nucleotides: TGTGCCAGCAGCTTGGGTGTTAGCGGGAGGGTTGAGACCCAGTACTTC. V and J are TRBV5-4 and TRBJ2-5; TRBD2 agrees at 11 bases. The germline gives CDR1 SGHNT, CDR2 YYREEE (reference sequence). CDR3 length: 16 amino acids. Trimming took 0 bases from V and 5 from J; bases not matched to a gene: 6.

This clone was recorded once. The rearrangement joins TRBV27 to TRBJ2-3; no reliable D call. V was trimmed by 1 base and J by 0 bases, leaving 5 bases between them. Germline V gene lookup returns CDR1 MNHEY and CDR2 SMNVEV (reference sequence). CDR3 length: 14 amino acids. CDR3 residues: CASSLLMSTDTQYF. DNA of the CDR3: TGTGCCAGCAGTTTATTAATGAGCACAGATACGCAGTATTTT.

The rearrangement uses TRBV14 and TRBJ2-7; TRBD2 might be the D (7 bases). Trimming removed 0 bases at V and 3 bases at J, with 12 bases between. CDR3 size: 15 residues. The germline V gene has CDR1 SGHDN and CDR2 FVKESK. The CDR3 nucleotides read TGTGCCAGCAGCCAAGATAGGGGGGGAAGCTACGAGCAGTACTTC. This gives the protein CASSQDRGGSYEQYF.

The chain carries TRBV9 and TRBJ2-6, with 13 bases matching TRBD2. With 3 bases clipped from V and 0 bases from J, the junction kept 3 bases outside the gene matches. The CDR3 extends over 18 amino acids. Germline lookup yields CDR1 SGDLS and CDR2 YYNGEE. The DNA of the CDR3 is TGTGCCAGCAGCGCGGGACTAGCGGGGACCTCTGGGGCCAACGTCCTGACTTTC. Amino acids: CASSAGLAGTSGANVLTF. Drawing the rest from reference TRBV9 and TRBJ2-6, the complete variable domain is DSGVTQTPKHLITATGQRVTLRCSPRSGDLSVYWYQQSLDQGLQFLIQYYNGEERAKGNILERFSAQQFPDLHSELNLSSLELGDSALYFCASSAGLAGTSGANVLTFGAGSRLTVL.

The gene calls are TRBV6-6 and TRBJ2-7, with 10 bases identical to TRBD2. This CDR3 comprises 16 residues. V lost 6 bases to trimming and J lost 2 bases; unmatched junction nucleotides: 10. Germline V CDR1 and CDR2: MNHNY, SVGAGI (reference sequence). The CDR3 is CASRPLAGEGPYEQYF. As DNA, the CDR3 is TGTGCCAGCAGGCCTCTAGCGGGAGAGGGCCCCTACGAGCAGTACTTC.

V and J are TRBV7-8 and TRBJ1-2; the D gene is possibly TRBD1 (6 bases). Germline V gene data show CDR1 as SGHVS and CDR2 as FQNEAQ. This CDR3 is 15 amino acids long. V shed 3 bases and J shed 4 bases, with 15 bases lying between them. This CDR3 is CASSLSDRFSYGYTF. The CDR3 coding sequence is TGTGCCAGCAGCTTGTCGGACAGATTCAGCTATGGCTACACCTTC.

Ten or more counts support this clone. The chain links TRBV4-1 to TRBJ1-2; D is undetermined. In germline, CDR1 is MGHRA, CDR2 YSYEKL. Trimming removed 0 bases from V and 6 bases from J, with 11 bases in between. The CDR3 is 14 residues long. The CDR3 DNA is TGCGCCAGCAGCCAAGACTTGCGCCTTGATGGCTACACCTTC. This gives the protein CASSQDLRLDGYTF.

V is TRBV28 and J is TRBJ2-7; possible D gene TRBD1, 8 bases. Trimming stripped 5 bases from V and 3 bases from J, with 17 bases between. CDR1 is MDHEN, CDR2 SYDVKM, per germline. There are 15 residues in the CDR3. The CDR3 sequence: CASSIHRGGLYEQYF. The CDR3 DNA reads as TGTGCCAGCAGTATCCACAGGGGGGGCCTCTACGAGCAGTACTTC.

The V gene is TRBV4-1, the J gene TRBJ2-7, with TRBD1 matching 9 bases. The CDR3 spans 16 residues. The germline CDR1 and CDR2 sequences are MGHRA and YSYEKL. Unmatched junction bases numbered 14, after V lost 4 bases and J lost 7 bases. CDR3 in amino acids: CASSLLAQGQGGEQYF. The DNA for the CDR3 is TGCGCCAGCAGCCTCCTTGCCCAGGGACAGGGAGGGGAGCAGTACTTC.

V is TRBV23-1 and J is TRBJ2-5, with 13 bases identical to TRBD2. TRBV23-1 is sorted into the ORF group, with uncertain function. The CDR3 extends over 17 amino acids. V was clipped by 0 bases and J by 5 bases; unmatched bases: 6. The CDR3 region is CASSQSWTSGSRETQYF. DNA of the CDR3: TGCGCCAGCAGTCAATCGTGGACTAGCGGGAGTCGGGAGACCCAGTACTTC.

Concerning this clone itself: One base separates it from a far larger clone, so it is likely a read error. The genes are TRBV7-9 and TRBJ1-1; a weak D match, TRBD1 (6 bases). Germline V gives CDR1 SEHNR, CDR2 FQNEAQ (reference sequence). V was trimmed by 5 bases and J by 0 bases, leaving 7 bases between them. This CDR3 has 13 residues. CDR3 protein: CASSGQLNTEAFF. CDR3 nucleotides: TGTGCCAGCAGCGGACAGTTGAACACTGAAGCTTTCTTT.

The V and J genes are TRBV2 and TRBJ1-2, with D perhaps matching TRBD1 (5 bases). Trimming pared 6 bases from V and 0 bases from J, leaving 11 bases between. Germline V CDR1 and CDR2: SNHLY, FYNNEI. The CDR3 contains 14 residues. CDR3 in DNA: TGTGCCAGCAGACAGGCGGCAGCTAACTATGGCTACACCTTC. This encodes CASRQAAANYGYTF. The full variable domain, in which reference TRBV2 and TRBJ1-2 provide the parts outside the CDR3, is EPEVTQTPSHQVTQMGQEVILRCVPISNHLYFYWYRQILGQKVEFLVSFYNNEISEKSEIFDDQFSVERPDGSNFTLKIRSTKLEDSAMYFCASRQAAANYGYTFGSGTRLTVV.

V gene TRBV27 combines with J gene TRBJ2-3; D is unclear. The ends were cut back, 1 base at V and 2 bases at J, with 4 bases in the middle. CDR3 size: 13 residues. Germline V lookup: CDR1 MNHEY, CDR2 SMNVEV (reference sequence). As DNA, the CDR3 is TGTGCCAGCAGTTTATGGACCACAGATACGCAGTATTTT. Translation gives CASSLWTTDTQYF.

With respect to this clone: A much bigger clone sits one base away, suggesting this may be a read error. The rearrangement uses TRBV30 and TRBJ1-1, with D perhaps matching TRBD1 (5 bases). V was pared by 2 bases and J by 4 bases, with 14 bases between. The CDR3 consists of 14 residues. Germline-derived CDR1 and CDR2 are GTSNPN and SVGIG (reference sequence). The CDR3 nucleotides are TGTGCCTGGAGTCAGGACGGGGGGACCACTGAAGCTTTCTTT. Amino acid sequence: CAWSQDGGTTEAFF.

This chain's CDR3 is CASSPTPSGRPYEQYF. CDR3 coding DNA: TGTGCCAGCAGCCCCACGCCTAGCGGGAGACCGTACGAGCAGTACTTC. V is TRBV27 and J is TRBJ2-7; TRBD2 agrees at 10 bases. Germline-derived CDR1 and CDR2 are MNHEY and SMNVEV (reference sequence). V lost 6 bases and J lost 4; bases outside the gene matches: 12. There are 16 residues in the CDR3.

With regard to this clone: A read error is possible here, since a much larger clone lies one base away. The sample has other DNA sequences that encode this CDR3 too. The chain uses TRBV2 and TRBJ2-5; TRBD1 or TRBD2 may be the D gene (6 bases each). Trimming removed 8 bases from V and 8 bases from J, with 18 bases in between. CDR1 is SNHLY, CDR2 FYNNEI, per germline. The length of the CDR3 is 13 residues. The CDR3 sequence is CASVLGAGGTQYF. The CDR3 coding sequence is TGTGCCAGCGTCCTGGGGGCCGGGGGAACCCAGTACTTC.

About this clone itself: Within the sample, other DNA sequences also encode this same CDR3. This chain connects TRBV18 to TRBJ2-3; no firm D call. CDR3 length: 14 amino acids. Germline loops: CDR1 KGHSH, CDR2 LQKENI. Trimming pared 3 bases from V and 1 base from J, leaving 8 bases between. The CDR3, as DNA: TGTGCCAGCTCACCTTTACGGGGCACAGATACGCAGTATTTT. Translating gives CASSPLRGTDTQYF.

For this clone: This CDR3 is also generated by other DNA sequences in the sample. This chain joins TRBV5-4 and TRBJ2-5; perhaps TRBD2 as D (6 bases). CDR1 is SGHNT and CDR2 is YYREEE in the germline V gene (reference sequence). Trimming left V 1 base short and J 0 bases short, with 7 bases between. The CDR3 contains 14 residues. The CDR3 nucleotides are TGTGCCAGCAGCTTGCGCGGGAACCAAGAGACCCAGTACTTC. Its protein product is CASSLRGNQETQYF.

The rearrangement uses TRBV5-6 and TRBJ1-2, with 12 bases lining up with TRBD1. Trimming took 2 bases from V and 7 from J; bases not matched to a gene: 3. The CDR3 runs 14 residues. CDR1 is SGHDT and CDR2 is YYEEEE in the germline V gene. The chain's CDR3 is CASSFGDRGLGYTF. The CDR3 DNA reads TGTGCCAGCAGCTTTGGGGACAGGGGGCTTGGCTACACCTTC.